This passage covers 3 T cell receptor beta chains from one sample sequenced in a study of blood T cell repertoires in COVID-19. Sequencing used immunoSEQ multiplex PCR; TCRdb keeps in-frame clones, though not all of them. This table holds hundreds of thousands of clones, 75% to 85% found once. Sequenced sample: peripheral blood. Source of these receptors: a woman between 50 and 59 years old with acute or convalescent COVID-19.

The chain is built from TRBV3-1 (or the pseudogene TRBV3-2) and TRBJ1-2, with D tentatively TRBD1 (6 bases). Trimming took 4 bases from V and 2 from J, leaving 17 bases between them. From germline, CDR1 is LGHDT and CDR2 YNNKEL (reference sequence). The CDR3 has 16 residues. CDR3 amino acids: CASSPAPGHQNYGYTF. In DNA, the CDR3 is TGTGCCAGCAGCCCGGCACCGGGACACCAAAACTATGGCTACACCTTC.

The chain joins TRBV7-9 to TRBJ1-1; D is unresolved. CDR1 is SEHNR and CDR2 is FQNEAQ in the germline V gene (reference sequence). The CDR3 runs to 15 residues. The germline V and J ends were trimmed by 1 base and 1 base, with 10 bases remaining between them. CDR3 coding DNA: TGTGCCAGCAGCTTAGTATTATCGGGGAACACTGAAGCTTTCTTT. It translates to CASSLVLSGNTEAFF.

The V call is TRBV6-6, the J call TRBJ2-2; 8 bases map to TRBD2. The junction had 2 bases not matched to a gene; V was cut back by 8 bases and J by 0 bases. Per germline, CDR1 MNHNY and CDR2 SVGAGI (reference sequence). The CDR3 spans 14 residues. The CDR3 here is CASLRGANTGELFF. CDR3 DNA: TGTGCCAGCTTGCGGGGGGCGAACACCGGGGAGCTGTTTTTT.